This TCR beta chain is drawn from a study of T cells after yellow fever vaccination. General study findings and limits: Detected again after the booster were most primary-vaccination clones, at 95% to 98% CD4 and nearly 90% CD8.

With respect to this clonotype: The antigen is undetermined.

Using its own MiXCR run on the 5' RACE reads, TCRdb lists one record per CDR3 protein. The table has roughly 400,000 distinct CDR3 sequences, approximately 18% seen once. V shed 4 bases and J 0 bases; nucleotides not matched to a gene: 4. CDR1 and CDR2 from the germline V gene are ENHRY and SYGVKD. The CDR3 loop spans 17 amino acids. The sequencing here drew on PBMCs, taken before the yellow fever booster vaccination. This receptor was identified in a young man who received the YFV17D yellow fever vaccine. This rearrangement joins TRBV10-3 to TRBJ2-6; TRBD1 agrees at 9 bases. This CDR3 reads CAISVQGADSGANVLTF. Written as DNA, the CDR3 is TGTGCCATCAGTGTACAGGGGGCCGACTCTGGGGCCAACGTCCTGACTTTC.